This TCR beta chain was found in a study of cytomegalovirus exposure and HLA in healthy donors. Whole-study results and caveats: The productive fraction for most TCR beta V segments was about 87% or about 30% in an earlier analysis. As a later analysis revealed, the rate of TCR association differed by HLA locus, with DRB1 most and HLA-C fewest.

This CDR3 spans 14 amino acids. After removal of 2 bases from V and 6 bases from J, the junction contained 6 bases not matched to a gene. Germline V gene lookup returns CDR1 SGDLS and CDR2 YYNGEE. The PCR contained 60 Vbeta and 13 Jbeta primers. The repertoire was sequenced with immunoSEQ multiplex PCR; TCRdb's copy has only in-frame clones and lacks some. Here the sample spans approximately 100,000 clones, over 70% being singletons. This clone has just a few counts. Its antigen is not identified. This chain joins TRBV9 and TRBJ2-7, with 9 bases matching TRBD1. This TCR came from a female donor in good health and CMV-seronegative. The sample taken for sequencing was PBMCs. The chain's CDR3 is CASSVRDRVREQYF. CDR3 DNA sequence: TGTGCCAGCAGCGTCCGGGACAGGGTCCGCGAGCAGTACTTC.